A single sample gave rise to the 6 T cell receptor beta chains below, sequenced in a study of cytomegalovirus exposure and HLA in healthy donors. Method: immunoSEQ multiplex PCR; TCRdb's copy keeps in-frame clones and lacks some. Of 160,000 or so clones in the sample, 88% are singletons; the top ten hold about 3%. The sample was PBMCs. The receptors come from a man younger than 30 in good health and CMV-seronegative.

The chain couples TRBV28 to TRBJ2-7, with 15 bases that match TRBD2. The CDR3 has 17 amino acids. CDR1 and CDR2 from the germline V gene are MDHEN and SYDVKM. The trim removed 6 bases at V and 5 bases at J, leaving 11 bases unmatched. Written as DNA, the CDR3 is TGTGCCAGCAGCTCCAAGGGACTAGCGGGAGGAGTCGACGAGCAGTACTTC. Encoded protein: CASSSKGLAGGVDEQYF.

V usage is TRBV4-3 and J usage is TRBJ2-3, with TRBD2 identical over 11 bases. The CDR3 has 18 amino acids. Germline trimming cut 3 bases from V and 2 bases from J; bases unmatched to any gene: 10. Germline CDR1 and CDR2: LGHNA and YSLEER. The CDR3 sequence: CASSQNPKGLAATDTQYF. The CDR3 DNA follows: TGCGCCAGCAGCCAGAACCCCAAGGGACTAGCGGCCACAGATACGCAGTATTTT.

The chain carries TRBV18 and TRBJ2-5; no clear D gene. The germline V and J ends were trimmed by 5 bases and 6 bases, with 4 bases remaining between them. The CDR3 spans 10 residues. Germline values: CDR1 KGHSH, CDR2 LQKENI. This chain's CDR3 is CASSEKTQYF. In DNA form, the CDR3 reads TGTGCCAGCTCAGAGAAGACCCAGTACTTC.

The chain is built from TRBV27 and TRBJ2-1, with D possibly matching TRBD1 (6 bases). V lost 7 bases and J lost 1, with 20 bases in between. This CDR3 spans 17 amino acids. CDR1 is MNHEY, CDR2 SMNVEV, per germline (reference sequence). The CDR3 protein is CASTLGKGERSYNEQFF. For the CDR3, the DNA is TGTGCCAGCACCCTCGGCAAGGGGGAAAGGTCCTACAATGAGCAGTTCTTC.

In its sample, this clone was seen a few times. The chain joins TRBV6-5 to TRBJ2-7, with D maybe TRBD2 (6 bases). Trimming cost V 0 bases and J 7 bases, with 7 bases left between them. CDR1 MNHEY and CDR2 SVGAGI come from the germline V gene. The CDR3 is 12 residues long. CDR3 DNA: TGTGCCAGCAGTTACTCGGAGGGGGAGCAGTACTTC. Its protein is CASSYSEGEQYF.

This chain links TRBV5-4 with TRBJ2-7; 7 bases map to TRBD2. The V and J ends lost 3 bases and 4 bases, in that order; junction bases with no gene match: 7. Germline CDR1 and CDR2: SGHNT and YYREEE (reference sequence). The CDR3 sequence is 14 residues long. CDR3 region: CASSSAGDQYEQYV. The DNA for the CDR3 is TGTGCCAGCAGCTCCGCGGGGGATCAATACGAGCAGTACGTC.